The 27 T cell receptor beta chains reported below all come from one sample, sequenced in a study of blood T cell repertoires in COVID-19. Clones were sequenced by immunoSEQ multiplex PCR, and TCRdb holds only the in-frame ones, with some missing. The sample includes roughly 160,000 clones, roughly 85% of them seen just once. Sequenced material: peripheral blood. These receptors were obtained from an elderly woman with active or convalescent COVID-19.

This clone has more than one count but fewer than ten. This CDR3 is CASSQDPGAEAFF. In DNA form, the CDR3 reads TGTGCCAGCAGCCAAGATCCAGGGGCTGAAGCTTTCTTT. The V and J genes are TRBV4-2 and TRBJ1-1, with D perhaps TRBD1 (6 bases). Trimming removed 0 bases from V and 6 bases from J, with 8 bases in between. The CDR3 is made up of 13 amino acids. Germline CDR1 and CDR2: LGHNA and YNFKEQ.

V gene TRBV6-1 combines with J gene TRBJ2-1, with 11 bases matching TRBD2. The trim removed 2 bases at V and 7 bases at J, leaving 4 bases unmatched. Germline CDR1 reads MNHNS; CDR2 reads SASEGT. The CDR3 has 15 amino acids. CDR3 sequence: CASSELAGGTNEQFF. The CDR3, as DNA: TGTGCCAGCAGTGAACTAGCGGGAGGAACTAATGAGCAGTTCTTC.

The V and J genes are TRBV6-5 and TRBJ2-2; D is possibly TRBD1 (6 bases). CDR1 and CDR2 from the germline V gene are MNHEY and SVGAGI. Trimming shortened V by 5 bases and J by 5 bases, and 12 bases separated the two germline ends. The CDR3 consists of 14 residues. The CDR3, as DNA: TGTGCCAGCAGTATAACGCAGGGGACCGGGGAGCTGTTTTTT. Translated: CASSITQGTGELFF.

The CDR3 protein is CASSPEQLNTEAFF. CDR3 nucleotides: TGTGCCAGCTCACCGGAACAGTTGAACACTGAAGCTTTCTTT. This chain uses TRBV18 with TRBJ1-1; D is ambiguous. CDR1 and CDR2 (germline): KGHSH, LQKENI. The CDR3 is made up of 14 amino acids. The V gene lost 3 bases and the J gene lost 0 bases, with 8 bases spanning the gap. Filled out from reference TRBV18 and TRBJ1-1, the complete variable domain reads NAGVMQNPRHLVRRRGQEARLRCSPMKGHSHVYWYRQLPEEGLKFMVYLQKENIIDESGMPKERFSAEFPKEGPSILRIQQVVRGDSAAYFCASSPEQLNTEAFFGQGTRLTVV.

The V call is TRBV5-6, the J call TRBJ1-2; TRBD1 matches 9 bases. The CDR3 loop spans 14 amino acids. Germline CDR1 and CDR2: SGHDT and YYEEEE. After removal of 5 bases from V and 2 bases from J, the junction contained 4 bases not matched to a gene. This CDR3 reads CASSLDRGNYGYTF. The CDR3 DNA reads as TGTGCCAGCAGTCTGGACAGGGGCAACTATGGCTACACCTTC. Variable domain in full (rest from reference TRBV5-6 and TRBJ1-2): DAGVTQSPTHLIKTRGQQVTLRCSPKSGHDTVSWYQQALGQGPQFIFQYYEEEERQRGNFPDRFSGHQFPNYSSELNVNALLLGDSALYLCASSLDRGNYGYTFGSGTRLTVV.

The rearrangement links TRBV7-9 to TRBJ1-2; TRBD1 might be the D (6 bases). Looked up from germline, CDR1 is SEHNR and CDR2 is FQNEAQ (reference sequence). The CDR3 is 13 amino acids. The germline V and J ends were trimmed by 3 bases and 8 bases, with 13 bases remaining between them. The CDR3 here is CASSFRGEMGYTF. CDR3 DNA: TGTGCCAGCAGCTTCAGGGGCGAAATGGGCTACACCTTC.

The chain links TRBV5-1 to TRBJ1-2, with TRBD1 as a possible D gene (6 bases). Germline values: CDR1 SGHRS, CDR2 YFSETQ. This CDR3 comprises 15 residues. V dropped 4 bases and J dropped 0 bases, with 13 bases sitting between them. CDR3 amino acids: CASSRWTAANYGYTF. The CDR3 DNA is TGCGCCAGCAGCCGGTGGACAGCAGCTAACTATGGCTACACCTTC.

This rearrangement joins TRBV9 to TRBJ2-5; D not certain. CDR1 and CDR2 (germline): SGDLS, YYNGEE. The CDR3 extends over 15 amino acids. V was clipped by 0 bases and J by 5 bases, with 14 bases between them. The CDR3 DNA follows: TGTGCCAGCAGCGTAGCGTTTGGCTCCATCGAGACCCAGTACTTC. The encoded protein is CASSVAFGSIETQYF. Based on the CDR3 plus reference TRBV9 and TRBJ2-5, the full variable domain is DSGVTQTPKHLITATGQRVTLRCSPRSGDLSVYWYQQSLDQGLQFLIQYYNGEERAKGNILERFSAQQFPDLHSELNLSSLELGDSALYFCASSVAFGSIETQYFGPGTRLLVL.

V usage is TRBV7-3 and J usage is TRBJ2-5, with a possible D match to TRBD2 (6 bases). The CDR3 has 15 amino acids. Germline assignment: CDR1 SGHTA and CDR2 FQGTGA. The V and J ends lost 3 bases and 2 bases respectively, with 13 bases between them. The CDR3: CASSLDTGGQETQYF. DNA for the CDR3: TGTGCCAGCAGCTTGGACACCGGAGGGCAAGAGACCCAGTACTTC.

The V gene is TRBV21-1, the J gene TRBJ1-6; TRBD1 was called by the table and not checked on the DNA. TRBV21-1 is reported as a pseudogene. CDR3 size: 17 residues. This chain's CDR3 is CASSKAWTGGSNSPLHF. The CDR3 DNA sequence: TGTGCCAGCAGCAAAGCCTGGACAGGGGGGTCTAATTCACCCCTCCACTTT.

This clone was counted only a few times. This chain connects TRBV5-1 to TRBJ1-6, with 11 bases aligning to TRBD1. CDR1 is SGHRS and CDR2 is YFSETQ in the germline V gene. The CDR3 loop spans 18 amino acids. V lost 0 bases and J lost 4; bases outside the gene matches: 6. The CDR3 protein is CASSLARTGGVYNSPLHF. CDR3 coding DNA: TGCGCCAGCAGCTTGGCCCGGACAGGGGGCGTTTATAATTCACCCCTCCACTTT.

This clone turned up a few times. The rearrangement joins TRBV5-4 to TRBJ1-1; a weak D match, TRBD1 (5 bases). With 4 bases removed from V and 1 base from J, the gap between germline ends came to 14 bases. The CDR3 covers 15 residues. From germline, CDR1 is SGHNT and CDR2 YYREEE (reference sequence). The CDR3 DNA sequence: TGTGCCAGCAGCGCGAAGGGGCCGACGAACACTGAAGCTTTCTTT. Translated: CASSAKGPTNTEAFF. The full variable domain, its missing parts supplied by reference TRBV5-4 and TRBJ1-1, is ETGVTQSPTHLIKTRGQQVTLRCSSQSGHNTVSWYQQALGQGPQFIFQYYREEENGRGNFPPRFSGLQFPNYSSELNVNALELDDSALYLCASSAKGPTNTEAFFGQGTRLTVV.

V is TRBV19 and J is TRBJ2-1; D unresolved. Per germline, CDR1 LNHDA and CDR2 SQIVND (reference sequence). The CDR3 totals 14 residues. V lost 5 bases to trimming and J lost 5 bases, with 13 bases between them. The CDR3: CASSPARGDNEQFF. The CDR3 DNA sequence: TGTGCCAGTAGTCCCGCGCGAGGTGACAATGAGCAGTTCTTC.

The genes are TRBV3-1 (or the pseudogene TRBV3-2) and TRBJ2-5; 10 bases line up with TRBD2. J gave up 3 bases and V 8 bases, and 6 bases lay outside the gene matches. This CDR3 region has 14 residues. Germline CDR1 LGHDT, CDR2 YNNKEL (reference sequence). The CDR3 protein is CASLRTSGEETQYF. DNA of the CDR3: TGTGCCAGCCTCCGGACTAGCGGCGAAGAGACCCAGTACTTC.

The chain employs TRBV3-1 (or the pseudogene TRBV3-2) and TRBJ2-3; 9 bases match TRBD2. In germline, CDR1 is LGHDT, CDR2 YNNKEL (reference sequence). The CDR3 spans 16 residues. The junction had 12 bases not matched to a gene; V was cut back by 5 bases and J by 6 bases. CDR3 DNA sequence: TGTGCCAGCAGCTCCCGGGTGGGACTAGCTGGGGATACGCAGTATTTT. Amino acid sequence: CASSSRVGLAGDTQYF.

This clone is a singleton in its sample. The chain combines TRBV9 with TRBJ2-5, with TRBD2 matching over 11 bases. The CDR3 is 16 amino acids. The J segment lost 4 bases and the V segment lost 0 bases, leaving 5 bases of the junction unmatched. Per the germline V gene, CDR1 is SGDLS and CDR2 is YYNGEE. The CDR3 is CASSVGGSGRGETQYF. DNA for the CDR3: TGTGCCAGCAGCGTAGGGGGTAGCGGGAGGGGAGAGACCCAGTACTTC.

V gene TRBV5-5 combines with J gene TRBJ2-7; 8 positions match TRBD2. V gave up 3 bases and J gave up 2 bases; unmatched junction bases: 7. Germline CDR1 reads SGHKS; CDR2 reads YYEKEE (reference sequence). The CDR3 consists of 15 residues. CDR3 DNA sequence: TGTGCCAGCAGCTCAGATGCGGGGGGCACCTACGAGCAGTACTTC. Its protein product is CASSSDAGGTYEQYF.

CDR3 loop: CASSLSGYSGNTIYF. Written as DNA, the CDR3 is TGTGCCAGCAGTTTGAGCGGGTACTCTGGAAACACCATATATTTT. V is TRBV28 and J is TRBJ1-3, with D unresolved. Germline-derived CDR1 and CDR2 are MDHEN and SYDVKM. CDR3 size: 15 residues. V was pared by 3 bases and J by 0 bases, with 9 bases between. The entire variable domain, with the rest obtained from reference TRBV28 and TRBJ1-3, is as follows: DVKVTQSSRYLVKRTGEKVFLECVQDMDHENMFWYRQDPGLGLRLIYFSYDVKMKEKGDIPEGYSVSREKKERFSLILESASTNQTSMYLCASSLSGYSGNTIYFGEGSWLTVV.

The chain uses TRBV6-5 and TRBJ1-6; maybe TRBD1 (5 bases). From germline, CDR1 is MNHEY and CDR2 SVGAGI. Trimming removed 0 bases from V and 10 bases from J, with 13 bases in between. The CDR3 covers 15 residues. The CDR3, as DNA: TGTGCCAGCAGTTACTCGTCTCAGGGTCAGTCACCCCTCCACTTT. Translation gives CASSYSSQGQSPLHF.

The rearrangement uses TRBV5-4 and TRBJ2-3; TRBD2 aligns across 10 bases. The CDR3 is 17 residues long. J gave up 3 bases and V 1 base, and 8 bases lay outside the gene matches. The germline V gene has CDR1 SGHNT and CDR2 YYREEE (reference sequence). This chain's CDR3 is CASSLSLAGVGTDTQYF. DNA of the CDR3: TGTGCCAGCAGCTTGTCTCTAGCGGGAGTAGGGACAGATACGCAGTATTTT. Looking up the rest from reference TRBV5-4 and TRBJ2-3 gives the full variable domain: ETGVTQSPTHLIKTRGQQVTLRCSSQSGHNTVSWYQQALGQGPQFIFQYYREEENGRGNFPPRFSGLQFPNYSSELNVNALELDDSALYLCASSLSLAGVGTDTQYFGPGTRLTVL.

The chain couples TRBV27 to TRBJ1-1; 8 bases align to TRBD1. Germline CDR1 reads MNHEY; CDR2 reads SMNVEV (reference sequence). V shed 8 bases and J 4 bases; nucleotides not matched to a gene: 9. The CDR3 sequence is 14 residues long. The CDR3 loop is CASRSGGSGTEAFF. The CDR3, as DNA: TGTGCCAGCCGCTCAGGGGGCTCGGGCACTGAAGCTTTCTTT.

The V call is TRBV6-5, the J call TRBJ1-1; a possible D gene is TRBD1 (6 bases). V was shortened by 8 bases and J by 1 base, with 14 bases between the two germline ends. CDR1 is MNHEY, CDR2 SVGAGI, per germline. The CDR3 totals 14 residues. CDR3 sequence (DNA): TGTGCCAGCGTGGAGGGAGGGGGGAACACTGAAGCTTTCTTT. Residues: CASVEGGGNTEAFF.

The chain joins TRBV7-6 to TRBJ2-7, with unresolved D. The CDR3 is 15 residues long. The V gene's germline CDR1 is SGHVS and CDR2 FNYEAQ. The V gene lost 5 bases and the J gene lost 1 base, with 15 bases spanning the gap. This CDR3 reads CASSPDNFRSYEQYF. The CDR3 bases are TGTGCCAGCAGCCCTGACAATTTCAGGTCCTACGAGCAGTACTTC.

The J gene is TRBJ1-5, the V gene TRBV19; the D gene is possibly TRBD1 (5 bases). V dropped 3 bases and J dropped 6 bases, with 15 bases sitting between them. The CDR3 extends over 15 amino acids. Looked up from germline, CDR1 is LNHDA and CDR2 is SQIVND (reference sequence). The CDR3 region has the DNA TGTGCCAGTAGTATGGCGGCAGGGATTGGTCAGCCCCAGCATTTT. This gives the protein CASSMAAGIGQPQHF.

The rearrangement uses TRBV5-4 and TRBJ1-6; D not resolved. V lost 2 bases and J lost 8, with 14 bases in between. There are 15 residues in the CDR3. Germline values: CDR1 SGHNT, CDR2 YYREEE (reference sequence). The CDR3 DNA follows: TGTGCCAGCAGCTTTGAGGCCACGGACTATTCACCCCTCCACTTT. Translation gives CASSFEATDYSPLHF.

The rearrangement joins TRBV2 to TRBJ1-6; D is uncertain. In germline, CDR1 is SNHLY, CDR2 FYNNEI. This CDR3 is 15 amino acids long. The V end was cut by 7 bases, the J end by 6 bases, with 16 bases between. CDR3 nucleotide sequence: TGTGCCAGCAATGGAGACCCCAAAAGTAATTCACCCCTCCACTTT. Translated: CASNGDPKSNSPLHF.

The chain links TRBV5-6 to TRBJ2-7; TRBD1 matches 10 bases. V was clipped by 0 bases and J by 5 bases; unmatched bases: 5. Germline V gives CDR1 SGHDT, CDR2 YYEEEE. CDR3 length: 15 amino acids. In DNA, the CDR3 is TGTGCCAGCAGCTTGGGGGACAGGGGAAATGACGAGCAGTACTTC. Its protein is CASSLGDRGNDEQYF.